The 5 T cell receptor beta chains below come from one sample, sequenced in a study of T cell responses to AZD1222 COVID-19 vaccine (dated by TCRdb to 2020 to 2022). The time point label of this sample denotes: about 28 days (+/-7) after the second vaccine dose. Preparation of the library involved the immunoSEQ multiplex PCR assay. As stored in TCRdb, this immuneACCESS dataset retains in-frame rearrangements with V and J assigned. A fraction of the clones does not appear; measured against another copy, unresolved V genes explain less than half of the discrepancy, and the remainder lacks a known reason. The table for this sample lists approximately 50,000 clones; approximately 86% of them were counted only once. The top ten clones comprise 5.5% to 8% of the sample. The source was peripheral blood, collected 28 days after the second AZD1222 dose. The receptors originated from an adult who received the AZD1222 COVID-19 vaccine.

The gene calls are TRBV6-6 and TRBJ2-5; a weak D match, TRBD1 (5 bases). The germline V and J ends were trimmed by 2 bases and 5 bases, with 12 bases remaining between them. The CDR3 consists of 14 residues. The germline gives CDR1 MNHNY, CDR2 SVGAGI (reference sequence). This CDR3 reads CASSYEGARETQYF. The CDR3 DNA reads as TGTGCCAGCAGTTACGAAGGGGCTAGGGAGACCCAGTACTTC.

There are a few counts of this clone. CDR3 DNA sequence: TGTGCCAGCAGCCCGCCGGGACAGGGGATAGTAGGCAATCAGCCCCAGCATTTT. Amino acids: CASSPPGQGIVGNQPQHF. This chain links TRBV6-2 or TRBV6-3 with TRBJ1-5, with 10 bases lining up with TRBD1. After removal of 6 bases from V and 2 bases from J, the junction contained 13 bases not matched to a gene. Germline V lookup: CDR1 MNHEY, CDR2 SVGEGT. The CDR3 is made up of 18 amino acids.

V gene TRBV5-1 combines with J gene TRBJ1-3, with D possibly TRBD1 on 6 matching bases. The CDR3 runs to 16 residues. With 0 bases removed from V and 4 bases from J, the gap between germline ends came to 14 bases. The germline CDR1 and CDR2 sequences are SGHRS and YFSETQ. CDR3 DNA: TGCGCCAGCAGCTTGGAAGCTAGGGGGACGGGAAACACCATATATTTT. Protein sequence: CASSLEARGTGNTIYF.

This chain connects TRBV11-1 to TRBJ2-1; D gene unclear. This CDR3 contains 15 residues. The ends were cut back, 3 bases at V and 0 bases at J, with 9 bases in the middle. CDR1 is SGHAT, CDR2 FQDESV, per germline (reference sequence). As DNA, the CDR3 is TGTGCCAGCAGCTTGTCCGGGCCCTCCTACAATGAGCAGTTCTTC. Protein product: CASSLSGPSYNEQFF.

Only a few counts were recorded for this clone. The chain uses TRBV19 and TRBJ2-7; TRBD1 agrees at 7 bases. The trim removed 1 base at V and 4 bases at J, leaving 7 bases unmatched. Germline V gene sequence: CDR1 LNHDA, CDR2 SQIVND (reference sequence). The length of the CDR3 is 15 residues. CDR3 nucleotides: TGTGCCAGTAGTATAGGGGGACAGTTTGGTTACGAGCAGTACTTC. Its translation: CASSIGGQFGYEQYF.